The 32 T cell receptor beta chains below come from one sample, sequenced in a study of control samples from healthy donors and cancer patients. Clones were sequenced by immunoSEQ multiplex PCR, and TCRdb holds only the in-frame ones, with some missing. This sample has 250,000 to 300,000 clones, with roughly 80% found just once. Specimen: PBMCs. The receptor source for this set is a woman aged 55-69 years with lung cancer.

The CDR3 protein is CASRLAGQGGDTQYF. The CDR3 bases are TGTGCCAGCAGATTAGCGGGACAGGGGGGAGATACGCAGTATTTT. The V gene is TRBV28, the J gene TRBJ2-3; 11 nucleotides agree with TRBD1. Germline CDR1 reads MDHEN; CDR2 reads SYDVKM. CDR3 length: 15 residues. The trim removed 6 bases at V and 5 bases at J, leaving 7 bases unmatched.

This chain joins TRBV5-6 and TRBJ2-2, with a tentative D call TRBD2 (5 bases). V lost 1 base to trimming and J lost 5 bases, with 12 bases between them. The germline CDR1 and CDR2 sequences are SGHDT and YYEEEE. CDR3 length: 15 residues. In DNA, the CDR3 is TGTGCCAGCAGCTTGTCCCAGGACTGGACCGGGGAGCTGTTTTTT. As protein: CASSLSQDWTGELFF. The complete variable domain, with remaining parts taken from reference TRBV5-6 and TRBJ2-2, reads DAGVTQSPTHLIKTRGQQVTLRCSPKSGHDTVSWYQQALGQGPQFIFQYYEEEERQRGNFPDRFSGHQFPNYSSELNVNALLLGDSALYLCASSLSQDWTGELFFGEGSRLTVL.

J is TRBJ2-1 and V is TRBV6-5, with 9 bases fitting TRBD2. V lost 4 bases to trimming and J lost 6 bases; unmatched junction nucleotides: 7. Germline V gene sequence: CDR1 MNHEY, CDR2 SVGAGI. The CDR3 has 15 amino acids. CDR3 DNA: TGTGCCAGCAGTTCCTTAGCGGGGGCATTCAATGAGCAGTTCTTC. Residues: CASSSLAGAFNEQFF.

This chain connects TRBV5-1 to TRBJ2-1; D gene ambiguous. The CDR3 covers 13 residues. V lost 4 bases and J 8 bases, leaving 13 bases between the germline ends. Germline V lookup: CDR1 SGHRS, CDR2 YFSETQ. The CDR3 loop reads CASSPGPAYEQFF. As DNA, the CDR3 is TGCGCCAGCAGCCCTGGACCCGCCTATGAGCAGTTCTTC.

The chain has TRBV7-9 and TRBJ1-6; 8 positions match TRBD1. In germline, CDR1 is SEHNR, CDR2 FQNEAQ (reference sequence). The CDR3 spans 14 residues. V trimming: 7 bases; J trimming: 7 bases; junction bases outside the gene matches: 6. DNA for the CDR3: TGTGCCAGCATTGAACAGGGGGGGAATTCACCCCTCCACTTT. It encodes CASIEQGGNSPLHF. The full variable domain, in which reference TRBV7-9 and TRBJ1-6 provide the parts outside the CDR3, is DTGVSQNPRHKITKRGQNVTFRCDPISEHNRLYWYRQTLGQGPEFLTYFQNEAQLEKSRLLSDRFSAERPKGSFSTLEIQRTEQGDSAMYLCASIEQGGNSPLHFGNGTRLTVT.

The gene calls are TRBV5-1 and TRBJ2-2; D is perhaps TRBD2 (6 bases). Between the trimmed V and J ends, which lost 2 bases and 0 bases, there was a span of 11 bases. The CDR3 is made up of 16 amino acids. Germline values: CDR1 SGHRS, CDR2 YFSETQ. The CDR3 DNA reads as TGCGCCAGCAGCTTCGCCGGGAGCGCGAACACCGGGGAGCTGTTTTTT. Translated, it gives CASSFAGSANTGELFF.

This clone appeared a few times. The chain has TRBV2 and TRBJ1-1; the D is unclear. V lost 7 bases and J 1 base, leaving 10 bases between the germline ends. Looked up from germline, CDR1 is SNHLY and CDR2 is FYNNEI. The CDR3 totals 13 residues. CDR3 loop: CASIGQANTEAFF. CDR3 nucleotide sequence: TGTGCCAGCATTGGGCAGGCGAACACTGAAGCTTTCTTT.

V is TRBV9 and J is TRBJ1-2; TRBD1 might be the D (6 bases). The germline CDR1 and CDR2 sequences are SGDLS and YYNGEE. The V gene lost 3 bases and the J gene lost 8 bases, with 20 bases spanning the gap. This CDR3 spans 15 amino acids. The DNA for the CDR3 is TGTGCCAGCAGCGAGAGAGGGGGACAACCCGGGGGCTACACCTTC. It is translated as CASSERGGQPGGYTF.

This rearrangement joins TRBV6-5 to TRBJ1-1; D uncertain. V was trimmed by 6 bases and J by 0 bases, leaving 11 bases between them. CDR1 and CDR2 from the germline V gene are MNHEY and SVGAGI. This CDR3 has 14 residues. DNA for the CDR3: TGTGCCAGCAGGCCCTTCGGAATGAACACTGAAGCTTTCTTT. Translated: CASRPFGMNTEAFF.

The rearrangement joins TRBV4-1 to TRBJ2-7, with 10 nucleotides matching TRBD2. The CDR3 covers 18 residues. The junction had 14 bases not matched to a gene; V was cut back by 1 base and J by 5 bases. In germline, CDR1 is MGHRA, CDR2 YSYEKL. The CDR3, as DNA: TGCGCCAGCAGCCAAGGTCTACGGGTGGGTAGCGGGAGGCACGAGCAGTACTTC. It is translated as CASSQGLRVGSGRHEQYF.

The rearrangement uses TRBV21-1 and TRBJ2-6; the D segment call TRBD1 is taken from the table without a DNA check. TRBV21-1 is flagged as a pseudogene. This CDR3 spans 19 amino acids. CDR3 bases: TGTGCCAGCAGCAAACCCCCCCGGACAGCCTATACCGGGGCCAACGTCCTGACTTTC. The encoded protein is CASSKPPRTAYTGANVLTF.

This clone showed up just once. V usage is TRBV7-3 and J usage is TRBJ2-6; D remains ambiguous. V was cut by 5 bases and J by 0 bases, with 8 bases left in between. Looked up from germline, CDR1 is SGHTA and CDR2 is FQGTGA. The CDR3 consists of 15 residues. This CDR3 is CASSQTSSGANVLTF. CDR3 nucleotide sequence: TGTGCCAGCAGCCAGACAAGCTCTGGGGCCAACGTCCTGACTTTC.

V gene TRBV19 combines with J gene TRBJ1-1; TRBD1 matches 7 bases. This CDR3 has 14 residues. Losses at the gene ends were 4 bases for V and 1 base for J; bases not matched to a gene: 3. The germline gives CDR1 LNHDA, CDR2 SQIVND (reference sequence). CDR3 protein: CASSTDRANTEAFF. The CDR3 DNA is TGTGCCAGTAGTACCGACAGGGCGAACACTGAAGCTTTCTTT.

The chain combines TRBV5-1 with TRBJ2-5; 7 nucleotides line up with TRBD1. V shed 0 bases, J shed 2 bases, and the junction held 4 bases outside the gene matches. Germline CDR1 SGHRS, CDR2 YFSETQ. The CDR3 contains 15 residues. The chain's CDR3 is CASSLVGTAQETQYF. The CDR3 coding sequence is TGCGCCAGCAGCTTGGTCGGGACAGCTCAAGAGACCCAGTACTTC.

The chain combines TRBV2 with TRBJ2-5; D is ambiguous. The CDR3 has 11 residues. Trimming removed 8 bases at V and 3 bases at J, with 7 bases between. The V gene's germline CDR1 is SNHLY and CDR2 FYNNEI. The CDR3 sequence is CASGQKETQYF. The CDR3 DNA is TGTGCCAGCGGGCAAAAAGAGACCCAGTACTTC.

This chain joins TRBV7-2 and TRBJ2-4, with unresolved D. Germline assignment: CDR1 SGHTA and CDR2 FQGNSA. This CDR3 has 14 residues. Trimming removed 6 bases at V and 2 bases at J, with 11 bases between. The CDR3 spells CASSLGMTKNIQYF. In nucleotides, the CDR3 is TGTGCCAGCAGTCTTGGAATGACCAAAAACATTCAGTACTTC.

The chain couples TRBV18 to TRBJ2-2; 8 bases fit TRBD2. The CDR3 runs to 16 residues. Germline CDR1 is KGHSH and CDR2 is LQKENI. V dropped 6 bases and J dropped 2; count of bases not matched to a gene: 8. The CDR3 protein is CASSRSGLGNTGELFF. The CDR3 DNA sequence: TGTGCCAGCTCGCGATCGGGACTAGGTAACACCGGGGAGCTGTTTTTT.

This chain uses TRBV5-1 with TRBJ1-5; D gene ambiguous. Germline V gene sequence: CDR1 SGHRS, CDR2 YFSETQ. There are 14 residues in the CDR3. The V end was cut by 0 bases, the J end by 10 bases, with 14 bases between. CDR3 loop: CASSLVGQGDPQHF. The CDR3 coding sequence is TGCGCCAGCAGCTTGGTGGGTCAAGGAGACCCCCAGCATTTT. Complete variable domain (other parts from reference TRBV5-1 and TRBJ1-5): KAGVTQTPRYLIKTRGQQVTLSCSPISGHRSVSWYQQTPGQGLQFLFEYFSETQRNKGNFPGRFSGRQFSNSRSEMNVSTLELGDSALYLCASSLVGQGDPQHFGDGTRLSIL.

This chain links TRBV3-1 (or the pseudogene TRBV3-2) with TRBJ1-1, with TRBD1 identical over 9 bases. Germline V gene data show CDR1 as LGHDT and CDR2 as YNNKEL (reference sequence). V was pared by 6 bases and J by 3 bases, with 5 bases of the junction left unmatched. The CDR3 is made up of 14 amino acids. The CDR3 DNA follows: TGTGCCAGCAGACACAGGGGGCAGTACACTGAAGCTTTCTTT. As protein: CASRHRGQYTEAFF.

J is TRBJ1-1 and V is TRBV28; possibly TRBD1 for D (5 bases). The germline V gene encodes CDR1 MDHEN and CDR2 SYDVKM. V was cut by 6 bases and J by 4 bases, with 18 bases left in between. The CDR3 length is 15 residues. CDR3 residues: CASSTPRGSSTEAFF. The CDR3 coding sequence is TGTGCCAGCAGCACCCCAAGGGGTTCCAGCACTGAAGCTTTCTTT.

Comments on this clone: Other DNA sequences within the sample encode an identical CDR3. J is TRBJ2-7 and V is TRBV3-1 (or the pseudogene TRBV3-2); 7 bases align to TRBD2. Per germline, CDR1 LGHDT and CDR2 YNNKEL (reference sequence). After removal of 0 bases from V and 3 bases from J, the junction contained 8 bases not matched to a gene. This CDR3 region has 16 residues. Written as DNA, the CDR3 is TGTGCCAGCAGCCAAGAAGCCAGCGGGGAGTACTACGAGCAGTACTTC. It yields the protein CASSQEASGEYYEQYF.

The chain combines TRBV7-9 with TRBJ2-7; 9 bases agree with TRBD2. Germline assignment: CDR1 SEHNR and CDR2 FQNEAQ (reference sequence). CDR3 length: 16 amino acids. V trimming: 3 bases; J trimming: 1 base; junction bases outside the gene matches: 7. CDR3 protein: CASSFPGLATSYEQYF. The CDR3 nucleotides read TGTGCCAGCAGCTTTCCGGGACTAGCTACTTCCTACGAGCAGTACTTC.

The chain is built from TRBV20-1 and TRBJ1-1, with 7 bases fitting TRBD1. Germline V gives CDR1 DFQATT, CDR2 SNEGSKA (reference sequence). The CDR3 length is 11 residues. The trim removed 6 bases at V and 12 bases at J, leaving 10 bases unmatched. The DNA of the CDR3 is TGCAGTGCCAGGGACAGCCTAAGGTCTTTCTTT. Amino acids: CSARDSLRSFF.

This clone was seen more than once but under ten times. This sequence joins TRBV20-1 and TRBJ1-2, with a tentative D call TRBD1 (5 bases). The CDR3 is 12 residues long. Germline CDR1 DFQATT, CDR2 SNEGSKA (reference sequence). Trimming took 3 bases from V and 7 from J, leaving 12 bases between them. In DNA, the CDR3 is TGCAGTGCTAGTTCGGGGGTGGGTGGCTACACCTTC. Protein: CSASSGVGGYTF.

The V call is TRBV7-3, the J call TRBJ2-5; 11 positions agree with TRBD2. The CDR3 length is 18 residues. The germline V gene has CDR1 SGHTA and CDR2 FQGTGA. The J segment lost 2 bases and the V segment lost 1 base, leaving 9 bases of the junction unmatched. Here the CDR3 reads CASSLMASGRFEQETQYF. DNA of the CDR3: TGTGCCAGCAGCTTAATGGCTAGCGGGAGGTTTGAACAAGAGACCCAGTACTTC. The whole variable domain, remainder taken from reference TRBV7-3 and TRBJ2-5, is GAGVSQTPSNKVTEKGKYVELRCDPISGHTALYWYRQSLGQGPEFLIYFQGTGAADDSGLPNDRFFAVRPEGSVSTLKIQRTERGDSAVYLCASSLMASGRFEQETQYFGPGTRLLVL.

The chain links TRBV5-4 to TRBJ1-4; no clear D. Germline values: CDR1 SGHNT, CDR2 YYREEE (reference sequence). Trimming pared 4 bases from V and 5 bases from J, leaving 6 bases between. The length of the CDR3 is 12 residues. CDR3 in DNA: TGTGCCAGCAGCGTGGGGAATGAAAAACTGTTTTTT. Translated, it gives CASSVGNEKLFF. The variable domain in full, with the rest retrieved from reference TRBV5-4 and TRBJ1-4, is ETGVTQSPTHLIKTRGQQVTLRCSSQSGHNTVSWYQQALGQGPQFIFQYYREEENGRGNFPPRFSGLQFPNYSSELNVNALELDDSALYLCASSVGNEKLFFGSGTQLSVL.

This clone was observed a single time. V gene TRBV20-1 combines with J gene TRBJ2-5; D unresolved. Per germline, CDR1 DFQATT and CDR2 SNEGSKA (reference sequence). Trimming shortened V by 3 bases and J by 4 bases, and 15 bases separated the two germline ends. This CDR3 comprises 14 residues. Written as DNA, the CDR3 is TGCAGTGCTAGTCGCGCGTACGAGTTAGAGACCCAGTACTTC. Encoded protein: CSASRAYELETQYF.

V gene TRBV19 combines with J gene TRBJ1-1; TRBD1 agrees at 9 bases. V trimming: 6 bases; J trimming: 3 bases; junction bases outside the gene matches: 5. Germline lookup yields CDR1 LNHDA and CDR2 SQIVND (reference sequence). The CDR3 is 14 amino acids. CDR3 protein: CASSQTGGYTEAFF. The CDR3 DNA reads TGTGCCAGTAGCCAAACAGGGGGCTACACTGAAGCTTTCTTT.

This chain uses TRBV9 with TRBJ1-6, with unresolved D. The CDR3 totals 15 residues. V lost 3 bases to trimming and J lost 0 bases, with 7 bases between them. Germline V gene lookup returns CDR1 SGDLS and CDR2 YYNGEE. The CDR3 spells CASSASSSYNSPLHF. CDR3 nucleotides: TGTGCCAGCAGCGCATCTAGCTCCTATAATTCACCCCTCCACTTT. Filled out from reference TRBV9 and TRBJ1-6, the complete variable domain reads DSGVTQTPKHLITATGQRVTLRCSPRSGDLSVYWYQQSLDQGLQFLIQYYNGEERAKGNILERFSAQQFPDLHSELNLSSLELGDSALYFCASSASSSYNSPLHFGNGTRLTVT.

In nucleotides, the CDR3 is TGTGCCAGCTCACCGATTGATCCAGGGGACTATGGCTACACCTTC. Protein sequence: CASSPIDPGDYGYTF. The chain is built from TRBV18 and TRBJ1-2; D might be TRBD1 (6 bases). Germline V CDR1 and CDR2: KGHSH, LQKENI. Deletions cut 3 bases from V and 3 bases from J, with 14 bases between. The CDR3 is made up of 15 amino acids. Full variable domain (outside the CDR3, taken from reference TRBV18 and TRBJ1-2): NAGVMQNPRHLVRRRGQEARLRCSPMKGHSHVYWYRQLPEEGLKFMVYLQKENIIDESGMPKERFSAEFPKEGPSILRIQQVVRGDSAAYFCASSPIDPGDYGYTFGSGTRLTVV.

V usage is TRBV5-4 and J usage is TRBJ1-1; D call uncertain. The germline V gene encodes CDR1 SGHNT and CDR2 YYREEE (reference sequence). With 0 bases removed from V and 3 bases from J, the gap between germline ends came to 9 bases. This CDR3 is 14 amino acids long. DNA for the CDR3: TGTGCCAGCAGCTTGGGGCCTCGGGACACTGAAGCTTTCTTT. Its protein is CASSLGPRDTEAFF.

The CDR3 DNA follows: TGTGCCAGCAAACGGCAGGGATCCTACGAGCAGTACTTC. As protein: CASKRQGSYEQYF. V and J are TRBV2 and TRBJ2-7, with a tentative D call TRBD1 (5 bases). This CDR3 is 13 amino acids long. V was cut by 7 bases and J by 1 base, with 11 bases left in between. Germline CDR1 SNHLY, CDR2 FYNNEI.